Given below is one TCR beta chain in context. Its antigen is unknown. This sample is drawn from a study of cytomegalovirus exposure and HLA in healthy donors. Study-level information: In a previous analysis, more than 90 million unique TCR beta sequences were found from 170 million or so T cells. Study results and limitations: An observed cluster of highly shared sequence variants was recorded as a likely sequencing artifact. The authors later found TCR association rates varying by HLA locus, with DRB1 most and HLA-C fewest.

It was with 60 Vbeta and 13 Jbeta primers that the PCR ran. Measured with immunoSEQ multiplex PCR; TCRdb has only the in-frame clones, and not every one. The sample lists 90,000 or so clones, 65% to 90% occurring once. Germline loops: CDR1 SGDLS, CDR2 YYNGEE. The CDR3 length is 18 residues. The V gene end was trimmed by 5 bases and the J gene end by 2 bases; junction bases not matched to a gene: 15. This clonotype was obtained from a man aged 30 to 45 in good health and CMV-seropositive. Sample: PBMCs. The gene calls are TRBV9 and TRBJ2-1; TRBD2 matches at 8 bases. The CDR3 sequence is CASRATSVGPATYNEQFF. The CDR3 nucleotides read TGTGCCAGCAGGGCGACTAGCGTTGGCCCCGCAACCTACAATGAGCAGTTCTTC.